This TCR beta chain was sequenced during a study of OX40 agonist ivuxolimab in advanced cancers. Study context: Age averaged 60 years (range about 23 to 85), and 80% to 90% were male.

Only in-frame clones appear in the TCRdb table, and some are missing; sequencing was by immunoSEQ multiplex PCR. There are around 40,000 clones in the sample; around 88% occur only once, and roughly 0.55% lies in the top ten. Drawing of blood for sampling happened at baseline, at cycle 4 day 1, and at cycle 7 day 1. The sample was CD4+ or CD8+ T cells sorted from blood, taken in a trial of the OX40 agonist ivuxolimab. The source is an adult with an advanced solid tumor such as melanoma, head and neck, liver or kidney cancer.

The CDR3 sequence: CAISEAGRETQYF. The CDR3 DNA sequence: TGTGCCATCAGTGAGGCCGGGAGGGAGACCCAGTACTTC. This chain links TRBV10-3 with TRBJ2-5, with TRBD2 matching 7 bases. CDR1 is ENHRY and CDR2 is SYGVKD in the germline V gene. V lost 2 bases, J lost 5 bases, and 2 bases stayed unmatched. This CDR3 spans 13 amino acids.